What follows are 31 T cell receptor beta chains derived from one specimen sequenced in a study of cytomegalovirus exposure and HLA in healthy donors (dated by TCRdb to the late 2010s). Library creation used the immunoSEQ multiplex PCR assay. TCRdb stores this immuneACCESS table with in-frame sequences only. Part of the clones is absent; in the studies checked, under half of the shortfall reflects unresolved V genes, and no reason is known for the rest. This sample holds about 250,000 clones; around 87% were observed only once. The ten top clones hold 2.6% of the sample. The specimen was PBMCs. All receptors derive from a man aged 18 to 29 in good health and CMV-seronegative.

This chain connects TRBV5-1 to TRBJ2-1, with TRBD1 identical over 8 bases. CDR1 SGHRS and CDR2 YFSETQ come from the germline V gene. The CDR3 contains 15 residues. Unmatched junction bases numbered 11, after V lost 5 bases and J lost 7 bases. The CDR3 is CASSSLAGTGNEQFF. Here the CDR3 DNA reads TGCGCCAGCAGTTCACTAGCCGGGACAGGTAATGAGCAGTTCTTC.

This clone was found a few times. The J gene is TRBJ2-3, the V gene TRBV27; 9 nucleotides match TRBD2. The CDR3 is 15 amino acids. V shed 5 bases and J 0 bases; nucleotides not matched to a gene: 3. Germline V lookup: CDR1 MNHEY, CDR2 SMNVEV (reference sequence). Here the CDR3 DNA reads TGTGCCAGCAGTAGCGGGGGGTACAGCACAGATACGCAGTATTTT. This translates into CASSSGGYSTDTQYF.

The chain carries TRBV18 and TRBJ2-7; maybe TRBD1 (6 bases). This CDR3 region has 14 residues. Between the trimmed V and J ends, which lost 3 bases and 4 bases, there was a span of 13 bases. Germline loops: CDR1 KGHSH, CDR2 LQKENI. The CDR3 sequence is CASSPPTGKYEQYF. CDR3 sequence (DNA): TGTGCCAGCTCACCCCCGACAGGAAAGTACGAGCAGTACTTC.

The gene calls are TRBV4-1 and TRBJ2-7; 9 bases match TRBD2. V lost 1 base and J lost 3; bases outside the gene matches: 7. The CDR3 loop spans 16 amino acids. CDR1 and CDR2 (germline): MGHRA, YSYEKL. The CDR3 loop reads CASSQGLSGRNYEQYF. CDR3 DNA sequence: TGCGCCAGCAGCCAAGGTCTTAGCGGGAGAAACTACGAGCAGTACTTC.

V and J are TRBV6-5 and TRBJ2-7, with 7 bases fitting TRBD2. This CDR3 contains 15 residues. The V segment lost 5 bases and the J segment 0 bases; nucleotides outside the gene matches: 7. Germline CDR1 reads MNHEY; CDR2 reads SVGAGI. The CDR3 loop reads CASSPSGTISYEQYF. DNA of the CDR3: TGTGCCAGCAGTCCCTCCGGGACTATCTCCTACGAGCAGTACTTC.

The genes are TRBV7-9 and TRBJ2-5, with TRBD2 matching over 7 bases. Germline V gives CDR1 SEHNR, CDR2 FQNEAQ (reference sequence). Trimming took 3 bases from V and 2 from J; bases not matched to a gene: 12. CDR3 length: 17 residues. The CDR3 loop is CASSFPLGAGEQETQYF. CDR3 nucleotide sequence: TGTGCCAGCAGCTTCCCCCTTGGGGCGGGAGAGCAAGAGACCCAGTACTTC.

The genes are TRBV7-2 and TRBJ2-3; D is ambiguous. Germline V gene lookup returns CDR1 SGHTA and CDR2 FQGNSA. This CDR3 contains 14 residues. V was shortened by 1 base and J by 4 bases, with 9 bases between the two germline ends. In DNA, the CDR3 is TGTGCCAGCAGCTTAGGTATATTTTCAGATACGCAGTATTTT. Protein: CASSLGIFSDTQYF.

This sequence joins TRBV7-2 and TRBJ2-2; D ambiguous. V was trimmed by 2 bases and J by 5 bases, leaving 9 bases between them. Looked up from germline, CDR1 is SGHTA and CDR2 is FQGNSA. CDR3 length: 14 residues. In nucleotides, the CDR3 is TGTGCCAGCAGCTTACTAACGGTGACCGGGGAGCTGTTTTTT. Its translation: CASSLLTVTGELFF.

The chain uses TRBV25-1 and TRBJ1-3; D is unresolved. The V gene's germline CDR1 is MGHDK and CDR2 SYGVNS. The CDR3 runs 13 residues. Deletions cut 8 bases from V and 1 base from J, with 9 bases between. The CDR3 region has the DNA TGTGCCAGCTGTCGGGTATCTGGAAACACCATATATTTT. Encoded protein: CASCRVSGNTIYF.

The table lists this clone with a few counts. The V gene is TRBV10-1, the J gene TRBJ2-1, with 8 bases identical to TRBD1. This CDR3 region has 13 residues. From germline, CDR1 is WNHNN and CDR2 SYGVQD (reference sequence). V lost 4 bases to trimming and J lost 10 bases; unmatched junction nucleotides: 6. CDR3 sequence reads: CASSGNRGSEQFF. Here the CDR3 DNA reads TGCGCCAGCAGTGGGAACAGGGGGTCGGAGCAGTTCTTC.

The V and J genes are TRBV11-2 and TRBJ1-1; D unclear. The germline gives CDR1 SGHAT, CDR2 FQNNGV. Trimming shortened V by 1 base and J by 7 bases, and 7 bases separated the two germline ends. The CDR3 sequence is 12 residues long. The CDR3 here is CASSLVVSEAFF. CDR3 bases: TGTGCCAGCAGCTTAGTGGTCAGTGAAGCTTTCTTT.

The V and J genes are TRBV9 and TRBJ1-1; D is perhaps TRBD1 (5 bases). The CDR3 extends over 13 amino acids. V shed 0 bases and J shed 3 bases, with 6 bases lying between them. Germline CDR1 and CDR2: SGDLS and YYNGEE. Here the CDR3 reads CASSVGQHTEAFF. CDR3 in DNA: TGTGCCAGCAGCGTAGGACAGCACACTGAAGCTTTCTTT.

CDR3 residues: CASSSSGRTGELFF. In nucleotides, the CDR3 is TGTGCCAGCAGCTCTTCAGGGCGCACCGGGGAGCTGTTTTTT. The chain couples TRBV11-3 to TRBJ2-2, with a tentative D call TRBD1 (5 bases). CDR1 is SGHNT, CDR2 YENEEA, per germline. This CDR3 contains 14 residues. Trimming removed 4 bases at V and 4 bases at J, with 10 bases between. Based on the CDR3 plus reference TRBV11-3 and TRBJ2-2, the full variable domain is EAGVVQSPRYKIIEKKQPVAFWCNPISGHNTLYWYLQNLGQGPELLIRYENEEAVDDSQLPKDRFSAERLKGVDSTLKIQPAELGDSAVYLCASSSSGRTGELFFGEGSRLTVL.

The chain recombines TRBV21-1 with TRBJ2-3; TRBD1 reflects the table's D call only, with no check against the DNA. TRBV21-1 is reported as a pseudogene. There are 17 residues in the CDR3. In DNA, the CDR3 is TGTGCCAGCAGCAAAGGTAGACACAATCCTAGCACAGATACGCAGTATTTT. It codes for CASSKGRHNPSTDTQYF.

Comment on this clone: No DNA is shown, since the ends of the CDR3 on it are uncertain; the CDR3 is the one TCRdb lists. The V and J genes are TRBV21-1 and TRBJ1-1. TRBV21-1 is an annotated pseudogene. With termini counted, the CDR3 has 14 amino acids. The CDR3 loop is CASSKVGEGAEAFF.

This chain uses TRBV28 with TRBJ1-1; D is uncertain. Trimming left V 7 bases short and J 0 bases short, with 9 bases between. Germline V lookup: CDR1 MDHEN, CDR2 SYDVKM. The CDR3 is 13 residues long. The CDR3 sequence is CASTRQLNTEAFF. CDR3 DNA sequence: TGTGCCAGCACGAGGCAGCTGAACACTGAAGCTTTCTTT.

The V gene is TRBV4-2, the J gene TRBJ2-5; tentative D call: TRBD1 (5 bases). Germline V gene lookup returns CDR1 LGHNA and CDR2 YNFKEQ. V dropped 1 base and J dropped 8 bases, with 11 bases sitting between them. This CDR3 spans 13 amino acids. DNA of the CDR3: TGTGCCAGCAGCCAAGGGGGCATGGCCACCCAGTACTTC. It encodes CASSQGGMATQYF.

The chain recombines TRBV4-1 with TRBJ2-1, with a weak D call TRBD2 (7 bases). Trimming pared 9 bases from V and 9 bases from J, leaving 21 bases between. CDR1 is MGHRA, CDR2 YSYEKL, per germline. The CDR3 consists of 14 residues. Written as DNA, the CDR3 is TGCGCCAGTCATAGGGGGGGCCTCGGTTCTGAGCAGTTCTTC. This encodes CASHRGGLGSEQFF.

The V and J genes are TRBV9 and TRBJ2-2, with TRBD1 identical over 8 bases. The CDR3 has 17 residues. The J segment lost 2 bases and the V segment lost 0 bases, leaving 6 bases of the junction unmatched. Germline values: CDR1 SGDLS, CDR2 YYNGEE. CDR3 residues: CASSVGSRGRNTGELFF. In nucleotides, the CDR3 is TGTGCCAGCAGCGTAGGGTCCAGGGGGCGTAACACCGGGGAGCTGTTTTTT.

V and J are TRBV15 and TRBJ2-7; D is unclear. V was trimmed by 0 bases and J by 4 bases, leaving 22 bases between them. The CDR3 runs to 18 residues. Germline V gene lookup returns CDR1 LNHNV and CDR2 YYDKDF (reference sequence). This CDR3 reads CATSRDLGRYPSGYEQYF. The CDR3 bases are TGTGCCACCAGCAGAGATTTGGGTAGGTACCCCTCCGGGTACGAGCAGTACTTC.

The rearrangement links TRBV6-5 to TRBJ1-4; D gene uncertain. The germline CDR1 and CDR2 sequences are MNHEY and SVGAGI. V was cut by 7 bases and J by 5 bases, with 17 bases left in between. The length of the CDR3 is 15 residues. Here the CDR3 reads CASTHSSGPNEKLFF. CDR3 nucleotide sequence: TGTGCCAGCACCCACAGCTCCGGTCCCAATGAAAAACTGTTTTTT.

The chain combines TRBV27 with TRBJ2-7; 8 bases fit TRBD1. The CDR3 is 12 amino acids. The ends lost 6 bases at V and 6 bases at J; junction bases unmatched: 4. Looked up from germline, CDR1 is MNHEY and CDR2 is SMNVEV (reference sequence). The DNA of the CDR3 is TGTGCCAGCAGCGGACAGGGTAGCGAGCAGTACTTC. Protein product: CASSGQGSEQYF.

This sequence joins TRBV5-4 and TRBJ1-2, with D uncertain. Germline V CDR1 and CDR2: SGHNT, YYREEE (reference sequence). V gave up 1 base and J gave up 3 bases, with 13 bases separating them. This CDR3 region has 15 residues. The CDR3 coding sequence is TGTGCCAGCAGCTTGTCAAACCTAGTAGACTATGGCTACACCTTC. Translated, it gives CASSLSNLVDYGYTF.

Only one count was recorded for this clone. V and J are TRBV28 and TRBJ2-7; D unclear. The V gene's germline CDR1 is MDHEN and CDR2 SYDVKM. Deletions cut 6 bases from V and 6 bases from J, with 18 bases between. CDR3 length equals 14 residues. The CDR3 sequence is CASSPVHQRSEQYF. The CDR3 DNA is TGTGCCAGCAGCCCGGTCCACCAACGGTCCGAGCAGTACTTC.

The rearrangement links TRBV5-4 to TRBJ1-2; 7 bases agree with TRBD1. CDR1 SGHNT and CDR2 YYREEE come from the germline V gene (reference sequence). The ends lost 3 bases at V and 0 bases at J; junction bases unmatched: 2. The CDR3 totals 14 residues. CDR3 sequence reads: CASSSGGSNYGYTF. CDR3 nucleotide sequence: TGTGCCAGCAGCTCAGGGGGTTCTAACTATGGCTACACCTTC.

V usage is TRBV18 and J usage is TRBJ2-7, with 8 bases that match TRBD2. The CDR3 loop spans 16 amino acids. Germline V lookup: CDR1 KGHSH, CDR2 LQKENI. The J segment lost 6 bases and the V segment lost 3 bases, leaving 13 bases of the junction unmatched. CDR3 protein: CASSPAIAGTGAEQYF. Here the CDR3 DNA reads TGTGCCAGCTCACCTGCGATAGCGGGGACGGGGGCCGAGCAGTACTTC. Full variable domain (rest looked up from reference TRBV18 and TRBJ2-7): NAGVMQNPRHLVRRRGQEARLRCSPMKGHSHVYWYRQLPEEGLKFMVYLQKENIIDESGMPKERFSAEFPKEGPSILRIQQVVRGDSAAYFCASSPAIAGTGAEQYFGPGTRLTVT.

This clone was detected a few times. This chain connects TRBV5-1 to TRBJ1-2; TRBD1 might be the D (6 bases). V lost 6 bases, J lost 6 bases, and 18 bases lay in between. From germline, CDR1 is SGHRS and CDR2 YFSETQ. The CDR3 sequence is 14 residues long. Here the CDR3 reads CASTRSSYRDGYTF. The CDR3 DNA reads TGCGCCAGCACCCGATCCTCTTACAGGGATGGCTACACCTTC.

The gene calls are TRBV19 and TRBJ2-5; D not resolved. V lost 2 bases, J lost 5 bases, and 6 bases lay in between. Germline CDR1 and CDR2: LNHDA and SQIVND (reference sequence). CDR3 length: 12 amino acids. Written as DNA, the CDR3 is TGTGCCAGTAGTATATGGCGGGAGACCCAGTACTTC. Translated, it gives CASSIWRETQYF.

This clone was seen just once. The CDR3 bases are TGTGCCAGCAGCCCCCATCACGGGACAGGGAGCTACGAGCAGTACTTC. Translated: CASSPHHGTGSYEQYF. The chain links TRBV9 to TRBJ2-7; 9 bases map to TRBD1. V lost 4 bases to trimming and J lost 3 bases; unmatched junction nucleotides: 11. The CDR3 spans 16 residues. Germline CDR1 reads SGDLS; CDR2 reads YYNGEE.

This chain uses TRBV7-3 with TRBJ2-1, with 7 nucleotides matching TRBD2. CDR3 length: 13 amino acids. J gave up 10 bases and V 2 bases, and 5 bases lay outside the gene matches. CDR1 and CDR2 from the germline V gene are SGHTA and FQGTGA. CDR3 nucleotide sequence: TGTGCCAGCAGCTTAGTCAGCGGGATCGAGCAGTTCTTC. Amino acids: CASSLVSGIEQFF.

V gene TRBV6-1 combines with J gene TRBJ1-3; tentative D call: TRBD1 (5 bases). Germline CDR1 reads MNHNS; CDR2 reads SASEGT. The CDR3 has 15 residues. V lost 6 bases to trimming and J lost 9 bases, with 21 bases between them. CDR3 sequence reads: CASSQNPAQGSTIYF. CDR3 DNA: TGTGCCAGCAGCCAAAACCCGGCGCAGGGTAGCACCATATATTTT.